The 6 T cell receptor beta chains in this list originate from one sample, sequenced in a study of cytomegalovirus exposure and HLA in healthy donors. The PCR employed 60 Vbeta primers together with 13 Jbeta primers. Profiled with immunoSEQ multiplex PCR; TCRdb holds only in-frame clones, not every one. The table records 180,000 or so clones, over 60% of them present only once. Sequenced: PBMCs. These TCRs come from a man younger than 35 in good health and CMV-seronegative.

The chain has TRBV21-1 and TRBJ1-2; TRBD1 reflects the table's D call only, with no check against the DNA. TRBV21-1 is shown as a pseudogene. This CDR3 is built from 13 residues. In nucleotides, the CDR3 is TGTGCCAGCAGCGGGGGGACAGGGATTCTCTACACCTTC. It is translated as CASSGGTGILYTF.

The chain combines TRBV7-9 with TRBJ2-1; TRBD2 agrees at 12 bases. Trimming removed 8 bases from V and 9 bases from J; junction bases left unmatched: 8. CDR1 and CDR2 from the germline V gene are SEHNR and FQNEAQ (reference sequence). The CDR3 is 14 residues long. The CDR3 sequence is CASQWTSGIVEQFF. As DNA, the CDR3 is TGTGCCAGCCAGTGGACTAGCGGGATAGTTGAGCAGTTCTTC. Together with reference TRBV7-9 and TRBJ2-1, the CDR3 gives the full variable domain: DTGVSQNPRHKITKRGQNVTFRCDPISEHNRLYWYRQTLGQGPEFLTYFQNEAQLEKSRLLSDRFSAERPKGSFSTLEIQRTEQGDSAMYLCASQWTSGIVEQFFGPGTRLTVL.

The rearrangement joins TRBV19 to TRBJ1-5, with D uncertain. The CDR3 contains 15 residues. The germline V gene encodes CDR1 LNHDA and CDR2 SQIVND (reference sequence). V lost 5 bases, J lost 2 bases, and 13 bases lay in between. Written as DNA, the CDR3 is TGTGCCAGTAGTGGCTTATCAAGCGGCAATCAGCCCCAGCATTTT. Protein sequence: CASSGLSSGNQPQHF.

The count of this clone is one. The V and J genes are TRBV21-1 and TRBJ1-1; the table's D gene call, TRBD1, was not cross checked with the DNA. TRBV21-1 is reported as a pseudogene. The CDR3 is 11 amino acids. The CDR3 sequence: CASVRQFDAFF. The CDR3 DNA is TGTGCCAGCGTTAGACAGTTCGATGCTTTCTTT.

CDR3 loop: CASSFTGGGVEKLFF. CDR3 nucleotides: TGTGCCAGCAGCTTTACAGGGGGCGGGGTGGAAAAACTGTTTTTT. V and J are TRBV28 and TRBJ1-4, with TRBD1 matching over 9 bases. The CDR3 consists of 15 residues. Germline V gives CDR1 MDHEN, CDR2 SYDVKM. V dropped 6 bases and J dropped 8; count of bases not matched to a gene: 10.

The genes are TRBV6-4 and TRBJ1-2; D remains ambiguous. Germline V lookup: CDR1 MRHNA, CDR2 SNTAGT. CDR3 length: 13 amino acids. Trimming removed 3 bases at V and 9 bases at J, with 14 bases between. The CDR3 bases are TGTGCCAGCAGTGATTTGGGCACTCAGAGCTACACCTTC. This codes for CASSDLGTQSYTF.